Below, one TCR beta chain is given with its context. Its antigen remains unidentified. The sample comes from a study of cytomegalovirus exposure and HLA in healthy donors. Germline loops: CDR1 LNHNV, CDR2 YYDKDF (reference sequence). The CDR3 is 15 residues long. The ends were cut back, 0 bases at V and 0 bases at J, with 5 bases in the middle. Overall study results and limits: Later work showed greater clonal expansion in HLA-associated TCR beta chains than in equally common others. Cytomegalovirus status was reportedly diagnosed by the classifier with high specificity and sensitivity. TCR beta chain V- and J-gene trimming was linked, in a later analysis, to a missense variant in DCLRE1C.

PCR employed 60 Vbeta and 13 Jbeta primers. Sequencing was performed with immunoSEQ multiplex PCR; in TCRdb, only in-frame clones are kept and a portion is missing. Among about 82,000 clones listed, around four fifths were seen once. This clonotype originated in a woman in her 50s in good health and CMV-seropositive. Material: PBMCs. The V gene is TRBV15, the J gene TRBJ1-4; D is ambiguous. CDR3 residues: CATSRDVTTNEKLFF. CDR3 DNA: TGTGCCACCAGCAGAGATGTTACAACTAATGAAAAACTGTTTTTT.